This T cell receptor beta chain is drawn from a study of blood T cell repertoires in COVID-19. Study in general: The samples span acute and convalescent COVID-19 from the United States, Italy and Spain.

Cohorts were assigned according to the clinical history that participants reported. Someone with COVID-19 had been met by exposed participants within 2 weeks before study entry. CDR3 length: 15 residues. The germline V gene encodes CDR1 KGHSH and CDR2 LQKENI. Deletions cut 3 bases from V and 0 bases from J, with 10 bases between. Here immunoSEQ multiplex PCR was the method, and the copy in TCRdb shows in-frame clones only, minus some. The sample holds about 260,000 clones, around 90% seen once. This clonotype was sampled from a woman between 35 and 50 years old who had been exposed to COVID-19. The chain carries TRBV18 and TRBJ2-3, with D unresolved. The sequenced sample consisted of PBMCs or T cells enriched from blood (not recorded which). The CDR3 DNA is TGTGCCAGCTCACCTATAAAATCTAGCACAGATACGCAGTATTTT. Protein product: CASSPIKSSTDTQYF. The full variable domain, with the rest looked up from reference TRBV18 and TRBJ2-3, is NAGVMQNPRHLVRRRGQEARLRCSPMKGHSHVYWYRQLPEEGLKFMVYLQKENIIDESGMPKERFSAEFPKEGPSILRIQQVVRGDSAAYFCASSPIKSSTDTQYFGPGTRLTVL.